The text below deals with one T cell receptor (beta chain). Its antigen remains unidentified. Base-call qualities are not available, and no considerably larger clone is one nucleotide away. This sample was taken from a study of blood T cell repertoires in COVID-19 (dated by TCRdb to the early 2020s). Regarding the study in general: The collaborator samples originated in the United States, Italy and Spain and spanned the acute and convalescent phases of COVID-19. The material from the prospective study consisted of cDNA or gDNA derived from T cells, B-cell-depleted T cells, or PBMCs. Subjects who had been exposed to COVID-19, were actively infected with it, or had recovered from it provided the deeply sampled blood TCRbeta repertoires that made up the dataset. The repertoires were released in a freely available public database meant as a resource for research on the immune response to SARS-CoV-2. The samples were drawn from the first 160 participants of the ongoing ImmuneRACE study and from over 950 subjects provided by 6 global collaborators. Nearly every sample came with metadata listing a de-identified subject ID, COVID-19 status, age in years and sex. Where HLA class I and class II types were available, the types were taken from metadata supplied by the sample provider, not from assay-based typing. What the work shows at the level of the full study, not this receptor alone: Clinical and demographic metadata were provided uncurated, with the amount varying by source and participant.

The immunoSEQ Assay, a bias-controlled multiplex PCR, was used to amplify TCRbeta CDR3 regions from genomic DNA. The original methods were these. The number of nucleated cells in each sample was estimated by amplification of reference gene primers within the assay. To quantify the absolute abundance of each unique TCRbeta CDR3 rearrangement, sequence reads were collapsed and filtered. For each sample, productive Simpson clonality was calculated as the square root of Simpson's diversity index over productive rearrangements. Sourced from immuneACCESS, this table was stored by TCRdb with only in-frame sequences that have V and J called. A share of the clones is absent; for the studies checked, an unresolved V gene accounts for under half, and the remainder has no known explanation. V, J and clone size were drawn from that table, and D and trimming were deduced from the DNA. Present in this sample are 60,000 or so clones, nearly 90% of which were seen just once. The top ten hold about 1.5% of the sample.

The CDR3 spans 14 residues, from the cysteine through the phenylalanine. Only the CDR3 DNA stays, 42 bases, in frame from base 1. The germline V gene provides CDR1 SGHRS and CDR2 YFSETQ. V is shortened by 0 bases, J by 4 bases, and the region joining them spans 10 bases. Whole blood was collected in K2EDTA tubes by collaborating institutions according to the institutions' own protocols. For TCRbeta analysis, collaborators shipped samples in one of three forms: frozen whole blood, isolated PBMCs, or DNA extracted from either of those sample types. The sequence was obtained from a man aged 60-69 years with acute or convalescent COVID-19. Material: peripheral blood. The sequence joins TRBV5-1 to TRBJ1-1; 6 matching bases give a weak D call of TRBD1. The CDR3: CASSLGGLGTEAFF. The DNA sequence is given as TGCGCCAGCAGCTTGGGGGGGCTCGGCACTGAAGCTTTCTTT.